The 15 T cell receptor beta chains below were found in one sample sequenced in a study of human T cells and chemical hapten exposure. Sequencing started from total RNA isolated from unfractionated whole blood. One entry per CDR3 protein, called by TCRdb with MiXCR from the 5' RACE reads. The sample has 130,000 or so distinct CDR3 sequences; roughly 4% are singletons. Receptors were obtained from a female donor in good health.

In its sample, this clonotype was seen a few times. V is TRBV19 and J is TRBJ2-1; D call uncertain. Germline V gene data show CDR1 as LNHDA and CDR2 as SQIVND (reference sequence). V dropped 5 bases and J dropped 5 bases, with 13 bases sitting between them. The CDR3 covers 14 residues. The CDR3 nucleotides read TGTGCCAGTAGTTTCACGGTAACCAACAATGAGCAGTTCTTC. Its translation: CASSFTVTNNEQFF.

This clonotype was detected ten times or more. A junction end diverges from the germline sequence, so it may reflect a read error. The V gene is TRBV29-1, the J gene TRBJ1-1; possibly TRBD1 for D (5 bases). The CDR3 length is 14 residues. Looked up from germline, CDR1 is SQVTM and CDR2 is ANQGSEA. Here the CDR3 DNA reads TGCAGCGTTGTTGACAGAGCCCTGGACACTGAAGCTTTCTTC. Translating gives CSVVDRALDTEAFF.

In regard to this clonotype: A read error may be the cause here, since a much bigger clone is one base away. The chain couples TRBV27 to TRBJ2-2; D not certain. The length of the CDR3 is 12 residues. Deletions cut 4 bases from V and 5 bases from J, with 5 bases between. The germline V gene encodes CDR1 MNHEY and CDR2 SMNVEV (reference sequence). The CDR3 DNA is TGTGCCAGCAGTTGTAGAACCGGGGAGCTGTTTTTT. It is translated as CASSCRTGELFF.

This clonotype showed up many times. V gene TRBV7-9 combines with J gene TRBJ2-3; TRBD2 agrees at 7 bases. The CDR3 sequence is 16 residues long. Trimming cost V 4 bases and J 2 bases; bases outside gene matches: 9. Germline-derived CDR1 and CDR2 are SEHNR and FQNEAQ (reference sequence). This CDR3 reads CASSSPPGLVTDTQYF. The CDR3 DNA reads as TGTGCCAGCAGCTCGCCCCCAGGACTAGTCACAGATACGCAGTATTTT.

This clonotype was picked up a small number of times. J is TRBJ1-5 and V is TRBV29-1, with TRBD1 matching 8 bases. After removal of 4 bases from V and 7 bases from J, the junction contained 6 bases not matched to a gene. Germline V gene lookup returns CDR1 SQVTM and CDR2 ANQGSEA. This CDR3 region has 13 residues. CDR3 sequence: CSVVGDRGQPQHF. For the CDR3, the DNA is TGCAGCGTTGTTGGAGACAGGGGCCAGCCCCAGCATTTT.

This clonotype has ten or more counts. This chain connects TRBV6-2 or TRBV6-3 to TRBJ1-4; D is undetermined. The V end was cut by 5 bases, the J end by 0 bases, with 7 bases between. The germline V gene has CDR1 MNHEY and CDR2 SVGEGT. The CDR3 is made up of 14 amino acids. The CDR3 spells CASSDGTTNEKLFF. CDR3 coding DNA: TGTGCCAGCAGTGACGGGACAACTAATGAAAAACTGTTTTTT.

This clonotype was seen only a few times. Here the CDR3 reads CASRPGQRRNTEAFF. In DNA form, the CDR3 reads TGTGCCAGCAGGCCGGGGCAACGTAGGAACACTGAAGCTTTCTTT. V and J are TRBV6-1 and TRBJ1-1; possibly TRBD1 for D (5 bases). The CDR3 loop spans 15 amino acids. Trimming took off 6 bases at V and 1 base at J, with 15 bases between the two ends. Germline V gene lookup returns CDR1 MNHNS and CDR2 SASEGT.

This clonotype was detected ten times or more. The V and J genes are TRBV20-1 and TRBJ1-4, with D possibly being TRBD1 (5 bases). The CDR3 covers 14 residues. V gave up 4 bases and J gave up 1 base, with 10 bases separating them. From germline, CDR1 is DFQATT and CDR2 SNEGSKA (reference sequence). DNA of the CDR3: TGCAGTGCTAAAAGACAGCTAACTAATGAAAAACTGTTTTTT. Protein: CSAKRQLTNEKLFF.

CDR3 coding DNA: TGTGCCAGGTCCCGACGGGGCTCCTACGAGCAGTACTTC. Amino acid sequence: CARSRRGSYEQYF. The chain uses TRBV11-3 and TRBJ2-7; TRBD2 might be the D (5 bases). CDR1 SGHNT and CDR2 YENEEA come from the germline V gene. Trimming pared 9 bases from V and 0 bases from J, leaving 12 bases between. This CDR3 is 13 amino acids long.

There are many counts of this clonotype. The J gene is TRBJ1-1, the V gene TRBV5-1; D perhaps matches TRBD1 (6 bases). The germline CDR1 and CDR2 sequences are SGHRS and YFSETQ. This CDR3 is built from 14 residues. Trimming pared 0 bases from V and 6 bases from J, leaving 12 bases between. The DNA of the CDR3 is TGCGCCAGCAGCTTGGAACAGGGTAACGCTGAAGCTTTCTTT. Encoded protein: CASSLEQGNAEAFF.

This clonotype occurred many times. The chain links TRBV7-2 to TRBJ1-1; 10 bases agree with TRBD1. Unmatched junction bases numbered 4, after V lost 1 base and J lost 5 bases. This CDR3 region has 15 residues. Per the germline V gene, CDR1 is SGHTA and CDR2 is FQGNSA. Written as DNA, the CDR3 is TGTGCCAGCAGCTTAGGACAGGGGGCAGAGACTGAAGCTTTCTTT. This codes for CASSLGQGAETEAFF.

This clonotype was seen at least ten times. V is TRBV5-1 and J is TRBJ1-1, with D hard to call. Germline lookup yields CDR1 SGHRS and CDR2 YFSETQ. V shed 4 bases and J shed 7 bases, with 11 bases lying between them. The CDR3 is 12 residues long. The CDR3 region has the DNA TGCGCCAGCAGCGATTCCAGTAATGAAGCTTTCTTT. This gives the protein CASSDSSNEAFF.

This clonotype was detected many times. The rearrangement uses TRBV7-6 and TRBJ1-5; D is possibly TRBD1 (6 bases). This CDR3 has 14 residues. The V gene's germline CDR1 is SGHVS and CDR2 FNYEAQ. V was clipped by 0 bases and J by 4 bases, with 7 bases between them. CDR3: CASSLAGANQPQHF. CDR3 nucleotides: TGTGCCAGCAGCTTAGCGGGGGCAAATCAGCCCCAGCATTTT.

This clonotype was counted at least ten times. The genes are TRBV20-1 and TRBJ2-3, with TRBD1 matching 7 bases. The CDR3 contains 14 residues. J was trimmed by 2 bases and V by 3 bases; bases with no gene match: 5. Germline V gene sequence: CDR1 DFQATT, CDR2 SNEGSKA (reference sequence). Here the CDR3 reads CSASGTATTDTQYF. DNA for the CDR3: TGCAGTGCTAGCGGGACAGCTACCACAGATACGCAGTATTTT.

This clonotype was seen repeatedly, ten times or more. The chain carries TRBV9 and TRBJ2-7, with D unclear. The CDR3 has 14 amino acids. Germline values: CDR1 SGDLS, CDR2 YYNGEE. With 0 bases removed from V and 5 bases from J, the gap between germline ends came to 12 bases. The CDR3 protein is CASSVATWSDEQYF. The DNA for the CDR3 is TGTGCCAGCAGCGTAGCTACTTGGAGCGACGAGCAGTACTTC.